This entry features one T cell receptor beta chain sequence. This sample was taken from a study of blood T cell repertoires in COVID-19. From germline, CDR1 is KGHSH and CDR2 LQKENI. The germline V and J ends were trimmed by 3 bases and 5 bases, with 14 bases remaining between them. The CDR3 sequence is 15 residues long. Sequencing was performed with immunoSEQ multiplex PCR; in TCRdb, only in-frame clones are kept and a portion is missing. The sample has about 25,000 clones, 90% to 95% seen once. The chain employs TRBV18 and TRBJ1-5; D possibly corresponds to TRBD1 (6 bases). The source is a human donor with active COVID-19. The donor label of this sample is uncertain. The sample was peripheral blood. This chain's CDR3 is CASSPGGQSHQPQHF. For the CDR3, the DNA is TGTGCCAGCTCACCGGGGGGGCAGTCCCATCAGCCCCAGCATTTT.